The next 29 T cell receptor beta chains were all read from a single sample in a study of blood T cell repertoires in COVID-19. The protocol was immunoSEQ multiplex PCR, while the TCRdb copy is restricted to in-frame clones and leaves out a portion. The top ten hold about 44% of the sample, which has about 36,000 clones, roughly four fifths seen once. The sequenced sample consisted of peripheral blood. The origin of the receptors is a human donor in a cohort sampled during active or convalescent COVID-19. The donor label of this sample is uncertain.

The chain uses TRBV5-4 and TRBJ1-2; 8 bases are shared with TRBD1. The CDR3 length is 12 residues. Germline CDR1 and CDR2: SGHNT and YYREEE (reference sequence). Losses at the gene ends were 5 bases for V and 7 bases for J; bases not matched to a gene: 4. Here the CDR3 reads CASSSGGFGYTF. The CDR3 DNA follows: TGTGCCAGCAGTTCAGGGGGCTTTGGCTACACCTTC.

J is TRBJ2-4 and V is TRBV11-2; 10 bases are a match to TRBD2. Germline V lookup: CDR1 SGHAT, CDR2 FQNNGV. This CDR3 region has 16 residues. Losses at the gene ends were 1 base for V and 5 bases for J; bases not matched to a gene: 5. Written as DNA, the CDR3 is TGTGCCAGCAGCTTAGGAGGTAGCGGGAGGCAAAACATTCAGTACTTC. Translation gives CASSLGGSGRQNIQYF.

The rearrangement joins TRBV2 to TRBJ2-7; 7 positions agree with TRBD2. The CDR3 sequence is 15 residues long. Per the germline V gene, CDR1 is SNHLY and CDR2 is FYNNEI. V lost 6 bases to trimming and J lost 7 bases; unmatched junction nucleotides: 15. The CDR3 coding sequence is TGTGCCAGCAGACCCGCTAGCGGCTCTACTGGTGAGCAGTACTTC. It yields the protein CASRPASGSTGEQYF.

The gene calls are TRBV27 and TRBJ1-6; tentatively, D is TRBD1 (5 bases). V shed 0 bases and J shed 7 bases, with 10 bases lying between them. Germline CDR1 is MNHEY and CDR2 is SMNVEV (reference sequence). The length of the CDR3 is 15 residues. CDR3 bases: TGTGCCAGCAGTTTATCGGCAGGGAACAATTCACCCCTCCACTTT. This translates into CASSLSAGNNSPLHF.

The genes are TRBV5-4 and TRBJ1-1; 11 nucleotides match TRBD1. V gave up 9 bases and J gave up 3 bases; unmatched junction bases: 13. The CDR3 is 16 residues long. Germline CDR1 and CDR2: SGHNT and YYREEE (reference sequence). The CDR3 DNA reads TGTGCCACCAGTCGCAGGACAGGGGGCGCCGACACTGAAGCTTTCTTT. Amino acids: CATSRRTGGADTEAFF.

The chain has TRBV18 and TRBJ2-2; 11 bases map to TRBD1. The germline CDR1 and CDR2 sequences are KGHSH and LQKENI. CDR3 length: 17 amino acids. Unmatched junction bases numbered 5, after V lost 3 bases and J lost 2 bases. In DNA form, the CDR3 reads TGTGCCAGCTCACCGGACAGGGGGCTCCTAAACACCGGGGAGCTGTTTTTT. It specifies CASSPDRGLLNTGELFF. The whole variable domain, remainder taken from reference TRBV18 and TRBJ2-2, is NAGVMQNPRHLVRRRGQEARLRCSPMKGHSHVYWYRQLPEEGLKFMVYLQKENIIDESGMPKERFSAEFPKEGPSILRIQQVVRGDSAAYFCASSPDRGLLNTGELFFGEGSRLTVL.

This chain links TRBV7-9 with TRBJ2-7, with TRBD1 identical over 7 bases. CDR1 is SEHNR, CDR2 FQNEAQ, per germline (reference sequence). CDR3 size: 12 residues. J was trimmed by 4 bases and V by 4 bases; bases with no gene match: 1. CDR3 amino acids: CASSSGQYEQYF. In DNA, the CDR3 is TGTGCCAGCAGCTCGGGACAGTACGAGCAGTACTTC.

V gene TRBV14 combines with J gene TRBJ2-7; a possible D gene is TRBD1 (7 bases). The CDR3 is made up of 15 amino acids. Germline CDR1 is SGHDN and CDR2 is FVKESK. V lost 2 bases and J 2 bases, leaving 13 bases between the germline ends. Written as DNA, the CDR3 is TGTGCCAGCAGCCAACGGCAGGGGGGTACCTACGAGCAGTACTTC. Translating it yields CASSQRQGGTYEQYF.

V is TRBV19 and J is TRBJ1-2, with TRBD1 identical over 9 bases. Germline V gives CDR1 LNHDA, CDR2 SQIVND (reference sequence). This CDR3 region has 13 residues. Trimming at V came to 5 bases and at J to 7 bases, leaving 5 bases not matched to a gene. The CDR3 DNA reads as TGTGCCAGTAGTCCCGACAGGGGGATTGGCTACACCTTC. This gives the protein CASSPDRGIGYTF.

This rearrangement joins TRBV29-1 to TRBJ1-4, with D unresolved. This CDR3 region has 13 residues. Trimming pared 5 bases from V and 3 bases from J, leaving 10 bases between. Germline CDR1 reads SQVTM; CDR2 reads ANQGSEA. The CDR3 protein is CSVLIEANEKLFF. For the CDR3, the DNA is TGCAGCGTTTTGATCGAGGCTAATGAAAAACTGTTTTTT.

This clone has only one observation. The chain combines TRBV14 with TRBJ2-4; D remains unclear. Germline CDR1 SGHDN, CDR2 FVKESK. V was pared by 4 bases and J by 3 bases, with 13 bases between. The CDR3 is 15 residues long. The CDR3 here is CASSLLTPGKNIQYF. The DNA for the CDR3 is TGTGCCAGCAGCCTATTGACGCCGGGCAAAAACATTCAGTACTTC.

The V call is TRBV11-2, the J call TRBJ1-2, with D perhaps TRBD1 (6 bases). The CDR3 length is 14 residues. Deletions cut 3 bases from V and 6 bases from J, with 14 bases between. CDR1 and CDR2 from the germline V gene are SGHAT and FQNNGV. CDR3 DNA: TGTGCCAGCAGCTTCGCCGCCAGGGGAGATGGCTACACCTTC. It encodes CASSFAARGDGYTF.

The table lists this clone with a count of one. The chain has TRBV7-2 and TRBJ2-3, with D unresolved. This CDR3 region has 13 residues. Per germline, CDR1 SGHTA and CDR2 FQGNSA. V was pared by 5 bases and J by 7 bases, with 13 bases between. For the CDR3, the DNA is TGTGCCAGCAGCGAGAGGAATGGAAATACGCAGTATTTT. Amino acid sequence: CASSERNGNTQYF.

The chain uses TRBV30 and TRBJ1-6; the match to TRBD1 covers 7 bases. The germline V gene has CDR1 GTSNPN and CDR2 SVGIG (reference sequence). J lost 6 bases, V lost 3 bases, and 5 bases had no gene match. The CDR3 consists of 14 residues. CDR3 nucleotides: TGTGCCTGGAGCCGGGGACAGTCTAATTCACCCCTCCACTTT. This gives the protein CAWSRGQSNSPLHF. Using reference TRBV30 and TRBJ1-6 for the parts outside the CDR3, the full variable domain is SQTIHQWPATLVQPVGSPLSLECTVEGTSNPNLYWYRQAAGRGLQLLFYSVGIGQISSEVPQNLSASRPQDRQFILSSKKLLLSDSGFYLCAWSRGQSNSPLHFGNGTRLTVT.

The chain has TRBV24-1 and TRBJ1-2; tentative D call: TRBD1 (6 bases). The V and J ends lost 9 bases and 6 bases respectively, with 10 bases between them. Per the germline V gene, CDR1 is KGHDR and CDR2 is SFDVKD. CDR3 size: 11 residues. CDR3 bases: TGTGCCACCCGAGGACAGAATGGCTACACCTTC. Translated, it gives CATRGQNGYTF.

The chain has TRBV19 and TRBJ2-2, with TRBD2 matching over 9 bases. The CDR3 runs 14 residues. Germline lookup yields CDR1 LNHDA and CDR2 SQIVND (reference sequence). Germline trimming cut 6 bases from V and 7 bases from J; bases unmatched to any gene: 6. The CDR3 loop is CASRTSGSGGELFF. CDR3 nucleotides: TGTGCCAGTAGAACTAGCGGGTCTGGCGGGGAGCTGTTTTTT.

The J gene is TRBJ1-2, the V gene TRBV19; perhaps TRBD1 as D (5 bases). The CDR3 has 13 amino acids. CDR1 is LNHDA, CDR2 SQIVND, per germline (reference sequence). V lost 9 bases and J 8 bases, leaving 19 bases between the germline ends. The CDR3 here is CASTDGGWEGYTF. CDR3 nucleotides: TGTGCCAGCACTGATGGGGGGTGGGAAGGCTACACCTTC.

V and J are TRBV2 and TRBJ2-2; D may be TRBD1 (7 bases). Trimming left V 6 bases short and J 6 bases short, with 14 bases between. Germline V lookup: CDR1 SNHLY, CDR2 FYNNEI. The CDR3 covers 14 residues. As DNA, the CDR3 is TGTGCCAGCAGAAACAGGGGAGGAGCCGGGGAGCTGTTTTTT. Translated: CASRNRGGAGELFF.

This clone was counted a single time. J is TRBJ2-7 and V is TRBV6-2 or TRBV6-3, with D possibly being TRBD2 (5 bases). The V end lost 6 bases, the J end lost 0 bases, and 12 bases lay between the germline ends. The CDR3 has 14 residues. Germline-derived CDR1 and CDR2 are MNHEY and SVGEGT. The CDR3 reads CASRPRGGSYEQYF. The CDR3 DNA sequence: TGTGCCAGCAGACCTCGGGGTGGCTCCTACGAGCAGTACTTC.

This chain connects TRBV2 to TRBJ1-6, with 7 bases matching TRBD1. The germline V gene encodes CDR1 SNHLY and CDR2 FYNNEI. This CDR3 is built from 13 residues. V lost 7 bases to trimming and J lost 9 bases; unmatched junction nucleotides: 6. The CDR3 region is CASTRDRGSPLHF. In nucleotides, the CDR3 is TGTGCCAGCACCCGGGACAGAGGTTCACCCCTCCACTTT.

The rearrangement uses TRBV4-1 and TRBJ1-4; perhaps TRBD1 as D (6 bases). CDR3 length: 14 residues. V was trimmed by 4 bases and J by 8 bases, leaving 14 bases between them. The V gene's germline CDR1 is MGHRA and CDR2 YSYEKL. Here the CDR3 DNA reads TGCGCCAGCAGCCCTGGACAGAGAGGGGAAAAACTGTTTTTT. It is translated as CASSPGQRGEKLFF.

The chain combines TRBV5-1 with TRBJ2-7, with D maybe TRBD2 (5 bases). Deletions cut 0 bases from V and 1 base from J, with 11 bases between. From germline, CDR1 is SGHRS and CDR2 YFSETQ. CDR3 length: 15 amino acids. The CDR3 here is CASSLGRRSSYEQYF. The CDR3 DNA is TGCGCCAGCAGCTTGGGGAGGCGTTCTTCCTACGAGCAGTACTTC.

The chain employs TRBV27 and TRBJ2-5; D remains unclear. Germline-derived CDR1 and CDR2 are MNHEY and SMNVEV (reference sequence). CDR3 size: 14 residues. Trimming cost V 3 bases and J 2 bases, with 10 bases left between them. DNA of the CDR3: TGTGCCAGCAGTTTTGGGCGCGATCAAGAGACCCAGTACTTC. As protein: CASSFGRDQETQYF.

This chain links TRBV5-6 with TRBJ1-1; D remains ambiguous. CDR1 and CDR2 (germline): SGHDT, YYEEEE. CDR3 length: 13 amino acids. V lost 4 bases and J lost 8, with 15 bases in between. Written as DNA, the CDR3 is TGTGCCAGCAGCCCTAGCATCTTTCGGGAAGCTTTCTTT. Translated, it gives CASSPSIFREAFF.

This clone was observed a few times. The chain combines TRBV9 with TRBJ2-7; TRBD2 matches 8 bases. Trimming took 4 bases from V and 7 from J; bases not matched to a gene: 13. The CDR3 is 15 amino acids. Looked up from germline, CDR1 is SGDLS and CDR2 is YYNGEE. In DNA form, the CDR3 reads TGTGCCAGCAGCCCACGGGTCGGGAGGGACGCGGAGCAGTACTTC. Its translation is CASSPRVGRDAEQYF. The entire variable domain, with the rest obtained from reference TRBV9 and TRBJ2-7, is as follows: DSGVTQTPKHLITATGQRVTLRCSPRSGDLSVYWYQQSLDQGLQFLIQYYNGEERAKGNILERFSAQQFPDLHSELNLSSLELGDSALYFCASSPRVGRDAEQYFGPGTRLTVT.

This clone was picked up a small number of times. The chain links TRBV5-1 to TRBJ1-4; the D gene is possibly TRBD1 (5 bases). V gave up 1 base and J gave up 6 bases, with 13 bases separating them. Germline V CDR1 and CDR2: SGHRS, YFSETQ. The CDR3 loop spans 15 amino acids. In DNA form, the CDR3 reads TGCGCCAGCAGCTTGTCGAAGGGGTTGGATGAAAAACTGTTTTTT. Protein product: CASSLSKGLDEKLFF.

This clone was found a few times. This rearrangement joins TRBV7-9 to TRBJ1-1; D is uncertain. Between the trimmed V and J ends, which lost 6 bases and 10 bases, there was a span of 12 bases. CDR3 size: 11 residues. Germline V gives CDR1 SEHNR, CDR2 FQNEAQ (reference sequence). This CDR3 reads CASRNGGPAFF. Here the CDR3 DNA reads TGTGCCAGCAGAAATGGAGGGCCAGCTTTCTTT.

The V and J genes are TRBV16 and TRBJ1-5; maybe TRBD1 (6 bases). This CDR3 region has 13 residues. The germline V and J ends were trimmed by 6 bases and 7 bases, with 13 bases remaining between them. The germline V gene encodes CDR1 KGHSY and CDR2 FQNENV. The CDR3 DNA reads TGTGCCAGCAGTCGATCCCAGGGGCAGCCCCAGCATTTT. This translates into CASSRSQGQPQHF. The whole variable domain, filled in from reference TRBV16 and TRBJ1-5, reads GEEVAQTPKHLVRGEGQKAKLYCAPIKGHSYVFWYQQVLKNEFKFLISFQNENVFDETGMPKERFSAKCLPNSPCSLEIQATKLEDSAVYFCASSRSQGQPQHFGDGTRLSIL.

The J gene is TRBJ2-6, the V gene TRBV11-3, with a possible D match to TRBD1 (5 bases). CDR1 is SGHNT, CDR2 YENEEA, per germline. This CDR3 region has 17 residues. Trimming removed 1 base from V and 0 bases from J, with 10 bases in between. The CDR3 sequence is CASSLGQLPSGANVLTF. In DNA form, the CDR3 reads TGTGCCAGCAGCTTAGGACAGTTACCCTCTGGGGCCAACGTCCTGACTTTC.